One and the same sample provided the 22 T cell receptor beta chains below, sequenced in a study of cytomegalovirus exposure and HLA in healthy donors. PCR primers comprised 60 Vbeta and 13 Jbeta primers. Repertoires were generated with immunoSEQ multiplex PCR, while TCRdb's copy carries only in-frame clones and drops some. The sample includes nearly 110,000 clones, approximately 76% of them seen just once. Sequences were obtained from PBMCs. These receptors were taken from a young man in good health and CMV-seronegative.

This clone has a handful of counts. The chain couples TRBV9 to TRBJ1-1, with 9 bases aligning to TRBD1. V lost 4 bases and J lost 4; bases outside the gene matches: 5. This CDR3 has 14 residues. Germline assignment: CDR1 SGDLS and CDR2 YYNGEE. CDR3 sequence: CASSPWDRATEAFF. For the CDR3, the DNA is TGTGCCAGCAGCCCTTGGGACAGGGCCACTGAAGCTTTCTTT.

This clone was recorded a few times. The chain carries TRBV6-4 and TRBJ2-3; the match to TRBD2 covers 13 bases. Germline V CDR1 and CDR2: MRHNA, SNTAGT. The trim removed 4 bases at V and 5 bases at J, leaving 0 bases unmatched. There are 14 residues in the CDR3. CDR3 bases: TGTGCCAGCAGTGGACTAGCGGGGGGAGATACGCAGTATTTT. Translation: CASSGLAGGDTQYF.

The J gene is TRBJ2-7, the V gene TRBV11-2; 8 bases line up with TRBD2. J was trimmed by 4 bases and V by 7 bases; bases with no gene match: 12. This CDR3 is 15 amino acids long. Germline assignment: CDR1 SGHAT and CDR2 FQNNGV. DNA for the CDR3: TGTGCCAGCACGAATCCCCGGCGGGGGGAATACGAGCAGTACTTC. Its protein product is CASTNPRRGEYEQYF.

The chain is built from TRBV15 and TRBJ2-4; TRBD2 might be the D (6 bases). The CDR3 has 18 amino acids. Trimming cost V 0 bases and J 0 bases, with 15 bases left between them. Germline lookup yields CDR1 LNHNV and CDR2 YYDKDF (reference sequence). The CDR3 protein is CATSREAGGVGAKNIQYF. CDR3 coding DNA: TGTGCCACCAGCAGAGAGGCCGGCGGGGTCGGAGCCAAAAACATTCAGTACTTC.

This clone was seen just once. The gene calls are TRBV7-8 and TRBJ2-7; 7 bases are shared with TRBD1. Trimming at V came to 3 bases and at J to 1 base, leaving 9 bases not matched to a gene. Germline values: CDR1 SGHVS, CDR2 FQNEAQ. CDR3 length: 16 residues. The CDR3 is CASSFTDRLASYEQYF. The DNA for the CDR3 is TGTGCCAGCAGCTTTACGGACAGGTTAGCTTCCTACGAGCAGTACTTC.

The chain uses TRBV7-7 and TRBJ2-5; TRBD2 agrees at 9 bases. The V gene end was trimmed by 5 bases and the J gene end by 5 bases; junction bases not matched to a gene: 6. CDR3 length: 14 residues. Germline lookup yields CDR1 SSHAT and CDR2 FNYEAQ (reference sequence). The CDR3 nucleotides read TGTGCCAGCAGCCAGGGACTAGCAGGGGAGACCCAGTACTTC. As protein: CASSQGLAGETQYF.

CDR3 residues: CASSPIGQGASEAFF. For the CDR3, the DNA is TGTGCCAGCAGCCCCATTGGCCAGGGGGCTTCTGAAGCTTTCTTT. The chain has TRBV7-6 and TRBJ1-1, with 8 positions matching TRBD1. CDR3 size: 15 residues. Germline values: CDR1 SGHVS, CDR2 FNYEAQ. With 5 bases clipped from V and 6 bases from J, the junction kept 11 bases outside the gene matches.

The CDR3 loop is CASSVGDPDRVSYNEQFF. The CDR3 region has the DNA TGTGCCAGCAGCGTAGGGGACCCAGACAGGGTGTCCTACAATGAGCAGTTCTTC. The chain is built from TRBV9 and TRBJ2-1; 7 nucleotides agree with TRBD1. Germline V gives CDR1 SGDLS, CDR2 YYNGEE. The CDR3 spans 18 residues. Trimming removed 0 bases from V and 1 base from J; junction bases left unmatched: 10.

The CDR3 region is CASSLLSPGNYGYTF. The CDR3 DNA reads TGTGCCAGCAGTTTATTAAGCCCGGGGAACTATGGCTACACCTTC. V is TRBV28 and J is TRBJ1-2; D is unresolved. The CDR3 contains 15 residues. Germline V gives CDR1 MDHEN, CDR2 SYDVKM. Trimming shortened V by 1 base and J by 2 bases, and 11 bases separated the two germline ends.

For the CDR3, the DNA is TGTGCCACCAGCAGAGTAGGCGGGGGGGGCGAGCAGTACTTC. Encoded protein: CATSRVGGGGEQYF. The chain recombines TRBV15 with TRBJ2-7, with TRBD2 matching 9 bases. This CDR3 comprises 14 residues. The germline V gene has CDR1 LNHNV and CDR2 YYDKDF (reference sequence). V lost 1 base, J lost 6 bases, and 4 bases stayed unmatched.

The chain employs TRBV21-1 and TRBJ2-2; the table's D call, TRBD2, has no DNA check behind it. TRBV21-1 is described as a pseudogene. CDR3 length equals 17 residues. CDR3 coding DNA: TGTGCCAGCACCCTGTTTGGCGGGGGGTGTGGCACCGGGGAGCTGTTTTTT. This encodes CASTLFGGGCGTGELFF.

The rearrangement uses TRBV7-8 and TRBJ1-3; 7 bases align to TRBD1. Germline V gene sequence: CDR1 SGHVS, CDR2 FQNEAQ. This CDR3 region has 15 residues. Losses at the gene ends were 4 bases for V and 2 bases for J; bases not matched to a gene: 5. For the CDR3, the DNA is TGTGCCAGCAGCTCAAAGACAGGGACTGGAAACACCATATATTTT. Its translation is CASSSKTGTGNTIYF.

The rearrangement joins TRBV9 to TRBJ2-2; D ambiguous. Trimming took 1 base from V and 6 from J, leaving 4 bases between them. The CDR3 covers 12 residues. Germline V gives CDR1 SGDLS, CDR2 YYNGEE. The CDR3 coding sequence is TGTGCCAGCAGCGTACCCTCCGGGGAGCTGTTTTTT. As protein: CASSVPSGELFF.

This chain uses TRBV6-1 with TRBJ2-7; D possibly corresponds to TRBD1 (7 bases). This CDR3 region has 12 residues. Germline CDR1 and CDR2: MNHNS and SASEGT. The V end was cut by 5 bases, the J end by 11 bases, with 16 bases between. CDR3 DNA: TGTGCCAGCAGTTTCCCAGGGGGGACAGAGTACTTC. Its translation is CASSFPGGTEYF.

The CDR3 region is CASSATEENTEAFF. The CDR3 DNA is TGTGCCAGCTCGGCGACAGAAGAGAACACTGAAGCTTTCTTT. V and J are TRBV6-5 and TRBJ1-1; possibly TRBD1 for D (5 bases). Germline V gene lookup returns CDR1 MNHEY and CDR2 SVGAGI. Trimming cost V 8 bases and J 1 base, with 14 bases left between them. CDR3 length: 14 residues.

The rearrangement joins TRBV4-2 to TRBJ2-3; 7 bases line up with TRBD2. There are 16 residues in the CDR3. CDR1 LGHNA and CDR2 YNFKEQ come from the germline V gene. Unmatched junction bases numbered 5, after V lost 0 bases and J lost 2 bases. The CDR3, as DNA: TGTGCCAGCAGCCAAGATGAGGGGACTATCACAGATACGCAGTATTTT. Translating it yields CASSQDEGTITDTQYF.

The V gene is TRBV28, the J gene TRBJ2-3; maybe TRBD2 (6 bases). V gave up 7 bases and J gave up 0 bases, with 11 bases separating them. Germline CDR1 is MDHEN and CDR2 is SYDVKM. CDR3 size: 14 residues. The CDR3 here is CASMVSGSTDTQYF. The CDR3 region has the DNA TGTGCCAGCATGGTTAGCGGAAGCACAGATACGCAGTATTTT.

This clone was detected only a few times. This chain uses TRBV7-2 with TRBJ1-4, with D uncertain. With 1 base removed from V and 7 bases from J, the gap between germline ends came to 10 bases. From germline, CDR1 is SGHTA and CDR2 FQGNSA. The CDR3 length is 14 residues. The DNA of the CDR3 is TGTGCCAGCAGCTTAGGGGCATTTCCTGAAAAACTGTTTTTT. This codes for CASSLGAFPEKLFF.

The V call is TRBV28, the J call TRBJ1-6, with a tentative D call TRBD1 (6 bases). The CDR3 has 12 amino acids. Germline CDR1 and CDR2: MDHEN and SYDVKM. V dropped 1 base and J dropped 14 bases, with 9 bases sitting between them. CDR3 DNA sequence: TGTGCCAGCAGTTTATTCCAGGGGTCCCTCCACTTT. Its protein is CASSLFQGSLHF.

The V call is TRBV10-3, the J call TRBJ1-5, with TRBD1 as a possible D gene (5 bases). This CDR3 spans 13 amino acids. V was pared by 6 bases and J by 0 bases, with 6 bases between. Per the germline V gene, CDR1 is ENHRY and CDR2 is SYGVKD. CDR3 sequence: CAIRDSSNQPQHF. The CDR3 DNA reads TGTGCCATCAGAGACAGTAGCAATCAGCCCCAGCATTTT.

V and J are TRBV6-5 and TRBJ2-7; 10 bases match TRBD2. Germline V lookup: CDR1 MNHEY, CDR2 SVGAGI. The CDR3 has 14 amino acids. Germline trimming cut 6 bases from V and 2 bases from J; bases unmatched to any gene: 4. In nucleotides, the CDR3 is TGTGCCAGCAGGGGAAGCGGGGGGGCCTACGAGCAGTACTTC. It specifies CASRGSGGAYEQYF.

The V gene is TRBV6-6, the J gene TRBJ2-7; maybe TRBD2 (5 bases). The length of the CDR3 is 12 residues. V gave up 5 bases and J gave up 7 bases, with 12 bases separating them. Germline V lookup: CDR1 MNHNY, CDR2 SVGAGI (reference sequence). The CDR3 bases are TGTGCCAGCAGTCCCTCGTGGAGGGAGCAGTACTTC. Its protein is CASSPSWREQYF.